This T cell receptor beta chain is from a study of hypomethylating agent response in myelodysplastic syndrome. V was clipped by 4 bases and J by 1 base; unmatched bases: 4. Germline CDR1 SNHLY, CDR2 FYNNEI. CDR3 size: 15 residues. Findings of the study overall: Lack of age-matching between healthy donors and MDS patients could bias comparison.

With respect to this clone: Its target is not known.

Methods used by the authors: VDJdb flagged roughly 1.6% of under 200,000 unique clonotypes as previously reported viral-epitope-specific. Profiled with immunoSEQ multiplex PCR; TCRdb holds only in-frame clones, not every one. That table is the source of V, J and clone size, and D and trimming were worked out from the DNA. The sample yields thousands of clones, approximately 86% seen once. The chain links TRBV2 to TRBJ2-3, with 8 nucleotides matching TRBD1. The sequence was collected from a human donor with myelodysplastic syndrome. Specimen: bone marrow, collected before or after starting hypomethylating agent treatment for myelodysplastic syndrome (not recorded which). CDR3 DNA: TGTGCCAGCAGTGCGTCGGGACAGGGCACAGATACGCAGTATTTT. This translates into CASSASGQGTDTQYF. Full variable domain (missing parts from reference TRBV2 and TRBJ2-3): EPEVTQTPSHQVTQMGQEVILRCVPISNHLYFYWYRQILGQKVEFLVSFYNNEISEKSEIFDDQFSVERPDGSNFTLKIRSTKLEDSAMYFCASSASGQGTDTQYFGPGTRLTVL.